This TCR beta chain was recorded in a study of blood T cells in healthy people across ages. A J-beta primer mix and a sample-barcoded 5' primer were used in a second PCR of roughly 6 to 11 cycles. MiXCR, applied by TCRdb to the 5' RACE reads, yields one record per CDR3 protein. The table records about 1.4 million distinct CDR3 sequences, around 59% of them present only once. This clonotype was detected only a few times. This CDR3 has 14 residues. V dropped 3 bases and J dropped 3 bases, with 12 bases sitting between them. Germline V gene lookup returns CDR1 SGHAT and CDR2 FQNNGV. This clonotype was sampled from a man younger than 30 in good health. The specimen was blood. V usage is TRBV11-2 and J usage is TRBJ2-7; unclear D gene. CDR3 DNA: TGTGCCAGCAGCTTTGTGGGCCCCAGCTACGAGCAGTACTTC. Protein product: CASSFVGPSYEQYF.